Given below is one T cell receptor (beta chain) in context. Its binding antigen is unknown. The record has no base qualities; no much larger clone is one base away. The immunoSEQ Assay, a bias-controlled multiplex PCR, was used to amplify TCRbeta CDR3 regions from genomic DNA. For the original study's pipeline: Nucleated cell counts per sample were estimated from amplification of reference gene primers within the assay. To quantify the absolute abundance of each unique TCRbeta CDR3 rearrangement, sequence reads were collapsed and filtered. For each sample, productive Simpson clonality was calculated by taking the square root of Simpson's diversity index across productive rearrangements. The table was pulled from immuneACCESS by TCRdb, which kept in-frame rearrangements only. Such tables lose some clones; where checked, under half of the loss comes from unresolved V genes, and the rest has no known cause. That table supplies the V and J calls and clone size; D and trimming were determined from the DNA. The sample table lists some 180,000 clones, roughly 76% of them with a count of one. Of the sample, approximately 11% is held by the ten largest clones.

In Seattle, one collaborating source enrolled patients while the infection was active and tracked those patients longitudinally over the course of disease. Each collaborating institution followed its own protocols to collect whole blood in K2EDTA tubes. Collaborator samples were shipped for TCRbeta analysis as frozen whole blood, isolated PBMCs, or DNA extracted from either sample type. The entry originates in a study of blood T cell repertoires in COVID-19 (TCRdb year 2020). Some background on the complete study: Samples from collaborators originated in the United States, Italy and Spain and spanned both the acute and convalescent phases of COVID-19. The material from the prospective study consisted of cDNA or gDNA derived from T cells, B-cell-depleted T cells, or PBMCs. The dataset comprised deeply sampled blood TCRbeta repertoires from subjects exposed to, actively infected with, or recovered from COVID-19. The repertoires were made available in a free public database intended to serve as a resource for research on the immune response to SARS-CoV-2. Samples came from the ongoing ImmuneRACE study (first 160 participants) plus 1,254 subjects from 6 global collaborators. The sample metadata nearly always contained a de-identified subject ID, COVID-19 status, age in years and sex. HLA class I and class II types, where available, came from metadata supplied by the sample provider rather than from assay-based typing.

The investigation overall reported the following: How much clinical and demographic metadata was included differed by source and by participant, and the metadata was provided uncurated.

Sequences were obtained from peripheral blood. This receptor was obtained from a woman in her 40s with COVID-19, enrolled during active disease.

The nucleotide sequence reads as follows: TGCAGCGTTGGGGACAGGGAGGGTGGCTACACCTTC. Its protein is CSVGDREGGYTF. The chain joins TRBV29-1 to TRBJ1-2, with TRBD1 matching 9 junction bases. V ends up 4 bases short and J 7 bases short, with an unmatched junction base count of 4. From cysteine to phenylalanine, the CDR3 is 12 amino acids long. Left in the record is the CDR3 DNA by itself, 36 bases read in frame from the first base. According to the germline V gene, CDR1 reads SQVTM and CDR2 reads ANQGSEA.